The clone carrying this T cell receptor (beta chain) was detected only a few times. The antigen is undetermined. These data are taken from a study of cytomegalovirus exposure and HLA in healthy donors. Findings of the study overall: It emerged from a later analysis that several of the most significant clusters appeared to be linked to common viral pathogens. Presence/absence analyses supposed approximately even sequencing depth among donors.

Per germline, CDR1 MNHNS and CDR2 SASEGT. The CDR3 covers 14 residues. V was shortened by 4 bases and J by 6 bases, with 12 bases between the two germline ends. Primers included in the PCR were 60 Vbeta and 13 Jbeta primers. Sequenced by immunoSEQ multiplex PCR; TCRdb stores in-frame clones only, minus some. Among around 130,000 clones listed, approximately 8.6% were seen once. The rearrangement links TRBV6-1 to TRBJ2-2; tentatively, D is TRBD1 (7 bases). Source material: PBMCs. The receptor was isolated from a woman in her 40s in good health and CMV-seropositive. CDR3 DNA: TGTGCCAGCAGTGGGAGGGGGCGCCCCGGGGAGCTGTTTTTT. Protein sequence: CASSGRGRPGELFF.